This TCR beta chain was captured in a study of prognosis after radiotherapy for stage I lung cancer. At the level of the study: Several patients presented with squamous cell carcinoma, roughly eleven with adenocarcinoma.

Ten or more counts support this clonotype. The germline CDR1 and CDR2 sequences are MDHEN and SYDVKM. V gave up 2 bases and J gave up 2 bases, with 2 bases separating them. The length of the CDR3 is 12 residues. Multiplex PCR in two rounds served to amplify TCR beta CDR3 from genomic DNA. Primers specific to each TRBV and TRBJ gene drove first-round PCR. Second-round PCR employed universal primers. MiXCR was run by TCRdb on the multiplex PCR reads, yielding one entry per CDR3 protein. The sample carries around 30,000 distinct CDR3 sequences, about 31% recorded once. With two time points in the design, approximately 6.3 milliliters of peripheral blood were drawn at each one.

J is TRBJ2-3 and V is TRBV28; D ambiguous. The origin of this receptor is a donor of 50 years or more with non-small cell lung cancer. This specimen was PBMCs, taken before or after stereotactic body radiation therapy (not recorded which). Written as DNA, the CDR3 is TGTGCCAGCAGTTTAACCACAGATACGCAGTATTTT. Amino acids: CASSLTTDTQYF.